This T cell receptor (beta chain) originates from a study of blood T cell repertoires in COVID-19. Germline lookup yields CDR1 MNHEY and CDR2 SMNVEV (reference sequence). Trimming removed 4 bases from V and 4 bases from J, with 24 bases in between. This CDR3 spans 18 amino acids. As originally analysed: Reference gene primer amplification in the assay estimated nucleated cell counts. Repertoires were generated with immunoSEQ multiplex PCR, while TCRdb's copy carries only in-frame clones and drops some. V and J calls and clone size come straight from that table; D and trimming were deduced from the DNA. Of approximately 12,000 clones detected, over 80% appear once; the ten largest clones hold approximately 11%.

The rearrangement joins TRBV27 to TRBJ2-3; the D gene is possibly TRBD2 (6 bases). This TCR came from a human donor in a cohort sampled during active COVID-19. What was sequenced was peripheral blood. CDR3 residues: CASSSPSGPKPPPDTQYF. In DNA, the CDR3 is TGTGCCAGCAGTTCGCCCAGCGGGCCCAAACCTCCACCAGATACGCAGTATTTT.